The clone carrying this T cell receptor beta chain was seen a handful of times. No antigen is known for it. TCRdb passed the 5' RACE reads through MiXCR, listing each CDR3 protein once. The sample records 150,000 to 200,000 distinct CDR3 sequences, approximately 14% being singletons. Germline values: CDR1 ENHRY, CDR2 SYGVKD. V lost 2 bases to trimming and J lost 5 bases, with 9 bases between them. The CDR3 spans 13 residues. This specimen comes from a study of T-cell memory formation after mild COVID-19. Study-level results: Clones contracting across day 15 to 85 had a balanced CD4/CD8 profile; later expanding clones leaned CD4+.

The sequenced sample consisted of PBMCs or a T cell subset sorted from them (not recorded which). The sequence came from an adult woman who had mild COVID-19 (a few samples of this study predate the infection). Cell type and time point are not known. V usage is TRBV10-3 and J usage is TRBJ2-5, with D perhaps matching TRBD2 (5 bases). The CDR3 DNA is TGTGCCATCAGTGAGGGACTCATCGAGACCCAGTACTTC. Translation gives CAISEGLIETQYF.